A selection of T cell receptor beta chains follows, all from one sample in a study of PD-1 blockade in classical Hodgkin lymphoma. Sequenced by immunoSEQ multiplex PCR; TCRdb stores in-frame clones only, minus some. The table lists around 60,000 clones, about 89% of them singletons. Sequenced material: peripheral blood mononuclear cells (PBMCs), taken before the fourth cycle of nivolumab. The receptors shown here come from a human donor with classical Hodgkin lymphoma. CDR3s include the opening cysteine and the closing phenylalanine or tryptophan. D genes are given only for firm matches. The size of a clone is reported for some rows only, either as once, few or many, or as a class for expanded clones.

V gene: TRBV25-1; J gene: TRBJ2-2; D gene: .; clone size: .; CDR3 DNA: TGTGCCAGCAGTGAAGTGGAAGGCACCGGGGAGCTGTTTTTT; CDR3 protein: CASSEVEGTGELFF
V gene: TRBV5-4; J gene: TRBJ1-2; D gene: .; clone size: few; CDR3 DNA: TGTGCCAGCTCTGGGGTAGGCTATGGCTACACCTTC; CDR3 protein: CASSGVGYGYTF
V gene: TRBV6-5; J gene: TRBJ1-2; D gene: TRBD1; clone size: .; CDR3 DNA: TGTGCCAGCAGTTACGACAGGGTAGGCTATGGCTACACCTTC; CDR3 protein: CASSYDRVGYGYTF
V gene: TRBV9; J gene: TRBJ2-2; D gene: .; clone size: .; CDR3 DNA: TGTGCCAGCAGCGTATCCCTGTTCGGGGCCTCCAGCGGGGAGCTGTTTTTT; CDR3 protein: CASSVSLFGASSGELFF
V gene: TRBV14; J gene: TRBJ2-7; D gene: .; clone size: .; CDR3 DNA: TGTGCCAGCAGATCGACGGGGAACTCCTACGAGCAGTACTTC; CDR3 protein: CASRSTGNSYEQYF
V gene: TRBV30; J gene: TRBJ1-3; D gene: .; clone size: .; CDR3 DNA: TGTGCCTGGGAGTTGGGTTGGCCGGGACCTGGAAACACCATATATTTT; CDR3 protein: CAWELGWPGPGNTIYF
V gene: TRBV11-2; J gene: TRBJ1-2; D gene: .; clone size: .; CDR3 DNA: TGTGCCAGCAGCTTCACCGCTTCGAACAATGTCGGACTCACCTTC; CDR3 protein: CASSFTASNNVGLTF
V gene: TRBV5-1; J gene: TRBJ1-3; D gene: .; clone size: .; CDR3 DNA: TGCGCCAGCAGCGTCAGGGATGGAAACACCATATATTTT; CDR3 protein: CASSVRDGNTIYF
V gene: TRBV6-1; J gene: TRBJ2-7; D gene: .; clone size: .; CDR3 DNA: TGTGCCAGCAGTCAAGGGGGTTCCCTGGACTACGAGCAGTACTTC; CDR3 protein: CASSQGGSLDYEQYF
V gene: TRBV5-5; J gene: TRBJ1-6; D gene: TRBD1; clone size: .; CDR3 DNA: TGTGCCAGCAGTAGACAGGGGACAGATTCACCCCTCCACTTT; CDR3 protein: CASSRQGTDSPLHF
V gene: TRBV2; J gene: TRBJ2-7; D gene: TRBD1; clone size: once; CDR3 DNA: TGTGCCAGCAGTGATCCCAGAACAGGGGTAAGGTCCTACGAGCAGTACTTC; CDR3 protein: CASSDPRTGVRSYEQYF
V gene: TRBV14; J gene: TRBJ1-2; D gene: TRBD1; clone size: .; CDR3 DNA: TGTGCCAGCAGCCCCGTGGGACAGGCGGGGTATGGCTACACCTTC; CDR3 protein: CASSPVGQAGYGYTF
V gene: TRBV5-1; J gene: TRBJ1-1; D gene: .; clone size: .; CDR3 DNA: TGCGCCAGCAGCTTGGTGTTTCGCGTATTGGGCAGACCCGAAGCTTTCTTT; CDR3 protein: CASSLVFRVLGRPEAFF
V gene: TRBV5-6; J gene: TRBJ2-5; D gene: TRBD1; clone size: .; CDR3 DNA: TGTGCCAGCAGCTTGGCCGTGGGGGACAGTCAAGAGACCCAGTACTTC; CDR3 protein: CASSLAVGDSQETQYF
V gene: TRBV7-8; J gene: TRBJ2-7; D gene: TRBD1; clone size: .; CDR3 DNA: TGTGCCAGCAGCTTAAACCGGGACAGGGATTACGAGCAGTACTTC; CDR3 protein: CASSLNRDRDYEQYF
V gene: TRBV7-9; J gene: TRBJ2-3; D gene: TRBD1; clone size: .; CDR3 DNA: TGTGCCAAACGAGGAGACAGGGAAACAGATACGCAGTATTTT; CDR3 protein: CAKRGDRETDTQYF
V gene: TRBV4-2; J gene: TRBJ2-3; D gene: .; clone size: .; CDR3 DNA: TGTGCCAGCAGCCGAGGGGAGGTTGATACGCAGTATTTT; CDR3 protein: CASSRGEVDTQYF
V gene: TRBV30; J gene: TRBJ2-3; D gene: .; clone size: .; CDR3 DNA: TGTGCCCGTGCGGGTTTCGGGACAGATACGCAGTATTTT; CDR3 protein: CARAGFGTDTQYF
V gene: TRBV7-6; J gene: TRBJ2-7; D gene: TRBD1; clone size: .; CDR3 DNA: TGTGCCAGCAGCTCAACCGGGACAGCATACGAGCAGTACTTC; CDR3 protein: CASSSTGTAYEQYF
V gene: TRBV11-3; J gene: TRBJ1-2; D gene: TRBD1; clone size: .; CDR3 DNA: TGTGCCAGCAGCCCCCCGAACAGGGGTAAGCCTAACTATGGCTACACCTTC; CDR3 protein: CASSPPNRGKPNYGYTF
V gene: TRBV7-6; J gene: TRBJ1-2; D gene: .; clone size: .; CDR3 DNA: TGTGCCAGCAGCTTAGCAGCTAACTATGGCTACACCTTC; CDR3 protein: CASSLAANYGYTF
V gene: TRBV5-1; J gene: TRBJ2-7; D gene: .; clone size: .; CDR3 DNA: TGCGCCAGCAGCTTTAGGGGGGGGCCCACCTACGAGCAGTACTTC; CDR3 protein: CASSFRGGPTYEQYF
V gene: TRBV6-6; J gene: TRBJ1-3; D gene: .; clone size: .; CDR3 DNA: TGTGCCAGCAGTTCTCACAGGGCGGAAGGAAACACCATATATTTT; CDR3 protein: CASSSHRAEGNTIYF
V gene: TRBV28; J gene: TRBJ1-4; D gene: TRBD1; clone size: .; CDR3 DNA: TGTGCCAGCGAATCCGGACAGGGGGCTTATGAAAAACTGTTTTTT; CDR3 protein: CASESGQGAYEKLFF
V gene: TRBV10-3; J gene: TRBJ1-1; D gene: TRBD1; clone size: .; CDR3 DNA: TGTGCCATCAGTGAGTCGGGACAGGCGAACACTGAAGCTTTCTTT; CDR3 protein: CAISESGQANTEAFF
V gene: TRBV28; J gene: TRBJ2-7; D gene: .; clone size: .; CDR3 DNA: TGTGCCAGCAGTTTTAAACTCGAGCAGTACTTC; CDR3 protein: CASSFKLEQYF
V gene: TRBV7-2; J gene: TRBJ2-1; D gene: .; clone size: .; CDR3 DNA: TGTGCCAGCAGCTTATGGGCCGCCAATGAGCAGTTCTTC; CDR3 protein: CASSLWAANEQFF
V gene: TRBV5-1; J gene: TRBJ1-4; D gene: .; clone size: .; CDR3 DNA: TGCGCCAGCAGCTTGGGTCAGGGACTGTTTTTT; CDR3 protein: CASSLGQGLFF
V gene: TRBV6-5; J gene: TRBJ2-7; D gene: .; clone size: .; CDR3 DNA: TGTGCCAGCAGCCGCTCGAGGGGAAGCACCTACGAGCAGTACTTC; CDR3 protein: CASSRSRGSTYEQYF
V gene: TRBV7-9; J gene: TRBJ1-2; D gene: TRBD1; clone size: .; CDR3 DNA: TGTGCCAGCAGCTTACAGGGGGGCTATGGCTACACCTTC; CDR3 protein: CASSLQGGYGYTF
V gene: TRBV4-1; J gene: TRBJ1-1; D gene: .; clone size: .; CDR3 DNA: TGCGCCAGCAGCCCCTCACAGGGGAACACTGAAGCTTTCTTT; CDR3 protein: CASSPSQGNTEAFF
V gene: TRBV5-4; J gene: TRBJ2-5; D gene: .; clone size: .; CDR3 DNA: TGTGCCAGCAGCTTGGGGTTCCAAGAGACCCAGTACTTC; CDR3 protein: CASSLGFQETQYF
V gene: TRBV7-6; J gene: TRBJ2-3; D gene: TRBD1; clone size: .; CDR3 DNA: TGTGCCAGCAGCCGACCCCCGACAGGGCCAGATACGCAGTATTTT; CDR3 protein: CASSRPPTGPDTQYF
V gene: TRBV6-5; J gene: TRBJ1-4; D gene: .; clone size: .; CDR3 DNA: TGTGCCAGCAGCCGGGGGACCACAACTAATGAAAAACTGTTTTTT; CDR3 protein: CASSRGTTTNEKLFF
V gene: TRBV25-1; J gene: TRBJ1-4; D gene: .; clone size: .; CDR3 DNA: TGTGCCAGCAGTGATCCGGGGGCGGATAATGAAAAACTGTTTTTT; CDR3 protein: CASSDPGADNEKLFF
V gene: TRBV10-1; J gene: TRBJ2-5; D gene: TRBD2; clone size: .; CDR3 DNA: TGCGCCAGCAGTGATTCGACTAGCGGTCAAGAGACCCAGTACTTC; CDR3 protein: CASSDSTSGQETQYF
V gene: TRBV5-1; J gene: TRBJ2-1; D gene: TRBD1; clone size: .; CDR3 DNA: TGCGCCAGCAGCTTGAGACAGGGGTCCTACAATGAGCAGTTCTTC; CDR3 protein: CASSLRQGSYNEQFF
V gene: TRBV6-5; J gene: TRBJ1-5; D gene: .; clone size: once; CDR3 DNA: TGTGCCAGCAAGTCGGGGTACGGCAATCAGCCCCAGCATTTT; CDR3 protein: CASKSGYGNQPQHF
V gene: TRBV7-9; J gene: TRBJ1-1; D gene: TRBD1; clone size: .; CDR3 DNA: TGTGCCAGCAGCCGAAGCCTGGACAGGCCGAGCACTGAAGCTTTCTTT; CDR3 protein: CASSRSLDRPSTEAFF
V gene: TRBV5-6; J gene: TRBJ2-5; D gene: TRBD2; clone size: .; CDR3 DNA: TGTGCCAGCAGCCTACCCACCGGGACTAGAGAGACCCAGTACTTC; CDR3 protein: CASSLPTGTRETQYF
V gene: TRBV5-1; J gene: TRBJ2-2; D gene: .; clone size: .; CDR3 DNA: TGCGCCAGCAGCGTAATAAACACCGGGGAGCTGTTTTTT; CDR3 protein: CASSVINTGELFF
V gene: TRBV4-2; J gene: TRBJ1-2; D gene: .; clone size: .; CDR3 DNA: TGTGCCAGCAGTTACGGGGCAGGCTACACCTTC; CDR3 protein: CASSYGAGYTF
V gene: TRBV2; J gene: TRBJ1-1; D gene: .; clone size: .; CDR3 DNA: TGTGCCAGCAGGGGGTCTCCCCTATGGACTGAAGCTTTCTTT; CDR3 protein: CASRGSPLWTEAFF
V gene: TRBV6-1; J gene: TRBJ2-1; D gene: TRBD2; clone size: .; CDR3 DNA: TGTGCCAGCTGGCCGGGACTAGCGATCAATGAGCAGTTCTTC; CDR3 protein: CASWPGLAINEQFF
V gene: TRBV7-9; J gene: TRBJ1-1; D gene: .; clone size: once; CDR3 DNA: TGTGCCAGCAGCCGGGACGGAGGAAATCAAGCTTTCTTT; CDR3 protein: CASSRDGGNQAFF
V gene: TRBV6-1; J gene: TRBJ2-7; D gene: .; clone size: .; CDR3 DNA: TGTGCCAGCACTAACACAAATCCGTACGAGCAGTACTTC; CDR3 protein: CASTNTNPYEQYF
V gene: TRBV28; J gene: TRBJ2-7; D gene: TRBD1; clone size: .; CDR3 DNA: TGTGCCAGCAGTTTACCTCTCCCCCGGGACAGGGGTACCTACGAGCAGTACTTC; CDR3 protein: CASSLPLPRDRGTYEQYF
V gene: TRBV14; J gene: TRBJ2-5; D gene: .; clone size: .; CDR3 DNA: TGTGCCAGCAGCCATTTCAACATTGAGACCCAGTACTTC; CDR3 protein: CASSHFNIETQYF
V gene: TRBV7-9; J gene: TRBJ1-1; D gene: .; clone size: once; CDR3 DNA: TGTGCCAGCAGCTCAAGGGGATTTAGTGAAGCTTTCTTT; CDR3 protein: CASSSRGFSEAFF
V gene: TRBV5-6; J gene: TRBJ2-1; D gene: TRBD1; clone size: .; CDR3 DNA: TGTGCCAGCTCCGGGACAGGGCCCTACAATGAGCAGTTCTTC; CDR3 protein: CASSGTGPYNEQFF
V gene: TRBV7-9; J gene: TRBJ2-5; D gene: TRBD1; clone size: .; CDR3 DNA: TGTGCCAGCAGCCCGGGACAGGGAGAAGAGACCCAGTACTTC; CDR3 protein: CASSPGQGEETQYF
V gene: TRBV6-5; J gene: TRBJ2-7; D gene: .; clone size: .; CDR3 DNA: TGTGCCAGCAGTTACGCACAAGGGGTTGCCTCCTACGAGCAGTACTTC; CDR3 protein: CASSYAQGVASYEQYF